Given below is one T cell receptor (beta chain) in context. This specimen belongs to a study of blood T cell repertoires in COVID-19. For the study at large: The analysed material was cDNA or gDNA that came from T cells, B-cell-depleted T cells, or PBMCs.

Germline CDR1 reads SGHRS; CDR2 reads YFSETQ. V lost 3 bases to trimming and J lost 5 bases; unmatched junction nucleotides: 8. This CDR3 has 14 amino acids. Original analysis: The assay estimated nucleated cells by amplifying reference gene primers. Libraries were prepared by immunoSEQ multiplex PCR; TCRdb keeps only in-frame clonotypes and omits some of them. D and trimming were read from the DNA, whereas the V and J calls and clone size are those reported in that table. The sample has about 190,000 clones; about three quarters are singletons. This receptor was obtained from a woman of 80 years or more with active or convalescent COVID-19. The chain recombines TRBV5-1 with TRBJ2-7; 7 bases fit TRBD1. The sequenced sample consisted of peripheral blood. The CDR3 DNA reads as TGCGCCAGCAGCTCCCTAACAGGGGACCACGAGCAGTACTTC. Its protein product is CASSSLTGDHEQYF.